The 25 T cell receptor beta chains given below trace back to one sample, sequenced in a study of beta chain features in type 1 diabetes. Every isolated RNA sample was fully reverse transcribed, so sequencing captured expressed TCRB transcripts. Assay used: immunoSEQ multiplex PCR; TCRdb lists only in-frame clones, some missing. The table records about 230,000 clones, 9.6% of them present only once. Input material: naive CD4+ T cells from blood. The receptors were gathered from a woman aged 18-35 years in good health.

J is TRBJ2-1 and V is TRBV6-4; D perhaps matches TRBD1 (5 bases). This CDR3 contains 14 residues. CDR1 and CDR2 from the germline V gene are MRHNA and SNTAGT. Trimming removed 4 bases at V and 2 bases at J, with 9 bases between. As DNA, the CDR3 is TGTGCCAGCAGTGTAGGGGCGGCCTACAATGAGCAGTTCTTC. This codes for CASSVGAAYNEQFF.

A few counts support this clone. J is TRBJ2-5 and V is TRBV9; perhaps TRBD2 as D (6 bases). The end of the DNA fits TRBJ2-7 better, so the J call may be wrong. CDR1 SGDLS and CDR2 YYNGEE come from the germline V gene. The CDR3 loop spans 12 amino acids. The DNA of the CDR3 is TGTGCCAGCAGCGTAGAGGGAGGCGAGCAGTACTTC. Translated: CASSVEGGEQYF.

The chain employs TRBV5-1 and TRBJ1-1, with 10 bases aligning to TRBD1. CDR3 size: 15 residues. Unmatched junction bases numbered 2, after V lost 0 bases and J lost 3 bases. Germline V lookup: CDR1 SGHRS, CDR2 YFSETQ. This CDR3 reads CASSLGDRGHTEAFF. The CDR3 bases are TGCGCCAGCAGCTTGGGTGACAGGGGGCACACTGAAGCTTTCTTT.

This clone was seen only a few times. The CDR3 bases are TGCAGCGTTGGTCCCCAACAGGGGACCGGGGAGCTGTTTTTT. Protein product: CSVGPQQGTGELFF. The rearrangement links TRBV29-1 to TRBJ2-2; TRBD1 agrees at 7 bases. Germline CDR1 and CDR2: SQVTM and ANQGSEA. CDR3 size: 14 residues. With 4 bases clipped from V and 5 bases from J, the junction kept 7 bases outside the gene matches.

Only a few counts were recorded for this clone. The chain uses TRBV5-6 and TRBJ1-2, with 7 bases fitting TRBD1. The CDR3 consists of 13 residues. Trimming removed 2 bases from V and 6 bases from J; junction bases left unmatched: 4. Germline assignment: CDR1 SGHDT and CDR2 YYEEEE. The CDR3 sequence: CASSFRQGDGYTF. CDR3 DNA: TGTGCCAGCAGCTTTCGACAGGGAGATGGCTACACCTTC.

The J gene is TRBJ2-3, the V gene TRBV9; 7 positions match TRBD1. Germline CDR1 SGDLS, CDR2 YYNGEE. The ends lost 4 bases at V and 2 bases at J; junction bases unmatched: 7. The CDR3 spans 15 residues. The CDR3 DNA is TGTGCCAGCAGCTCCCGACAGGGTTACACAGATACGCAGTATTTT. Translated, it gives CASSSRQGYTDTQYF.

In this sample, this clone turned up a few times. The genes are TRBV6-5 and TRBJ1-2, with TRBD1 matching 7 bases. The V gene end was trimmed by 6 bases and the J gene end by 3 bases; junction bases not matched to a gene: 7. Per the germline V gene, CDR1 is MNHEY and CDR2 is SVGAGI. This CDR3 contains 14 residues. In DNA form, the CDR3 reads TGTGCCAGCAGAGAGCAGGGGGTTGACTATGGCTACACCTTC. Translation: CASREQGVDYGYTF.

In this sample, this clone turned up a few times. The V call is TRBV7-6, the J call TRBJ1-1, with 7 nucleotides matching TRBD1. This CDR3 region has 16 residues. V was clipped by 7 bases and J by 6 bases; unmatched bases: 17. CDR1 and CDR2 (germline): SGHVS, FNYEAQ. DNA for the CDR3: TGTGCCAGCACCCCCCTCGGACAGGATCTTTTATCTGAAGCTTTCTTT. Its translation is CASTPLGQDLLSEAFF.

The gene calls are TRBV5-4 and TRBJ2-1; 15 nucleotides line up with TRBD2. J was trimmed by 1 base and V by 5 bases; bases with no gene match: 4. Germline V CDR1 and CDR2: SGHNT, YYREEE (reference sequence). The CDR3 has 17 residues. In DNA, the CDR3 is TGTGCCAGCAGTTCGGGACTAGCGGGAGGATCCTACAATGAGCAGTTCTTC. Translation gives CASSSGLAGGSYNEQFF.

This clone was counted a few times. The CDR3 DNA is TGTGCCAGCAGTCTCTCTCCGACTAGCGGGGGTACGCAGTATTTT. This encodes CASSLSPTSGGTQYF. This chain connects TRBV6-6 to TRBJ2-3; 12 nucleotides agree with TRBD2. After removal of 5 bases from V and 8 bases from J, the junction contained 8 bases not matched to a gene. Germline loops: CDR1 MNHNY, CDR2 SVGAGI (reference sequence). CDR3 length: 15 residues.

This clone came up a few times. The rearrangement uses TRBV19 and TRBJ2-1; TRBD2 matches at 7 bases. From germline, CDR1 is LNHDA and CDR2 SQIVND (reference sequence). Losses at the gene ends were 10 bases for V and 7 bases for J; bases not matched to a gene: 10. The CDR3 is 13 residues long. As DNA, the CDR3 is TGTGCCACCAGAGCACGCGGGAGAAATGAGCAGTTCTTC. Its protein product is CATRARGRNEQFF.

This clone was found a few times. The genes are TRBV27 and TRBJ2-7, with D maybe TRBD1 (6 bases). CDR3 length: 14 amino acids. V lost 8 bases to trimming and J lost 1 base, with 15 bases between them. Germline CDR1 MNHEY, CDR2 SMNVEV (reference sequence). This chain's CDR3 is CASSRDTLSYEQYF. Written as DNA, the CDR3 is TGTGCCAGCTCTCGGGACACATTATCCTACGAGCAGTACTTC.

This clone showed up many times. This chain joins TRBV29-1 and TRBJ2-5; perhaps TRBD1 as D (5 bases). This CDR3 region has 12 residues. V lost 0 bases to trimming and J lost 5 bases, with 7 bases between them. The V gene's germline CDR1 is SQVTM and CDR2 ANQGSEA. The CDR3 DNA is TGCAGCGTTGAAGATAACAGGGAGACCCAGTACTTC. The encoded protein is CSVEDNRETQYF.

V is TRBV5-4 and J is TRBJ2-2, with D possibly matching TRBD2 (6 bases). The CDR3 has 16 amino acids. Trimming removed 6 bases from V and 0 bases from J, with 15 bases in between. Looked up from germline, CDR1 is SGHNT and CDR2 is YYREEE (reference sequence). This chain's CDR3 is CASTLRGPSNTGELFF. The CDR3 coding sequence is TGTGCCAGCACCCTGCGGGGACCCTCGAACACCGGGGAGCTGTTTTTT. The complete variable domain, with remaining parts taken from reference TRBV5-4 and TRBJ2-2, reads ETGVTQSPTHLIKTRGQQVTLRCSSQSGHNTVSWYQQALGQGPQFIFQYYREEENGRGNFPPRFSGLQFPNYSSELNVNALELDDSALYLCASTLRGPSNTGELFFGEGSRLTVL.

There are a few counts of this clone. CDR3 in amino acids: CASSFQGEQYF. The CDR3 DNA reads TGTGCCAGCAGCTTTCAGGGCGAGCAGTACTTC. This chain links TRBV5-6 with TRBJ2-7; D perhaps matches TRBD1 (5 bases). Germline values: CDR1 SGHDT, CDR2 YYEEEE. This CDR3 is 11 amino acids long. V gave up 2 bases and J gave up 6 bases, with 6 bases separating them. Based on the CDR3 plus reference TRBV5-6 and TRBJ2-7, the full variable domain is DAGVTQSPTHLIKTRGQQVTLRCSPKSGHDTVSWYQQALGQGPQFIFQYYEEEERQRGNFPDRFSGHQFPNYSSELNVNALLLGDSALYLCASSFQGEQYFGPGTRLTVT.

This clone occurred many times. This chain uses TRBV5-4 with TRBJ2-1; 10 bases agree with TRBD2. This CDR3 is 15 amino acids long. Per the germline V gene, CDR1 is SGHNT and CDR2 is YYREEE (reference sequence). V shed 3 bases, J shed 7 bases, and the junction held 7 bases outside the gene matches. In DNA, the CDR3 is TGTGCCAGCAGCTCCGTAGCGGGAGGAGGGAATGAGCAGTTCTTC. This sequence encodes CASSSVAGGGNEQFF.

This chain links TRBV5-1 with TRBJ2-1, with a weak D call TRBD1 (6 bases). Germline values: CDR1 SGHRS, CDR2 YFSETQ. Trimming shortened V by 4 bases and J by 2 bases, and 13 bases separated the two germline ends. The CDR3 is 15 residues long. The CDR3 region is CASSARTVAYNEQFF. The CDR3 nucleotides are TGCGCCAGCAGCGCCCGGACAGTAGCCTACAATGAGCAGTTCTTC.

The gene calls are TRBV5-1 and TRBJ2-6; TRBD1 aligns across 8 bases. J lost 0 bases, V lost 4 bases, and 6 bases had no gene match. CDR1 and CDR2 from the germline V gene are SGHRS and YFSETQ. The CDR3 extends over 17 amino acids. This chain's CDR3 is CASSKGQALSGANVLTF. For the CDR3, the DNA is TGCGCCAGCAGCAAGGGACAGGCACTCTCTGGGGCCAACGTCCTGACTTTC.

There are a few counts of this clone. This chain connects TRBV19 to TRBJ2-1; TRBD2 matches 11 bases. The CDR3 length is 17 residues. The V and J ends lost 5 bases and 3 bases, in that order; junction bases with no gene match: 9. CDR1 is LNHDA and CDR2 is SQIVND in the germline V gene (reference sequence). In nucleotides, the CDR3 is TGTGCCAGTAGTCCGCTAGCGGGGGGCTCACACTACAATGAGCAGTTCTTC. Its translation is CASSPLAGGSHYNEQFF.

The rearrangement uses TRBV19 and TRBJ1-1; D gene unclear. The length of the CDR3 is 16 residues. Trimming stripped 6 bases from V and 0 bases from J, with 17 bases between. Germline V gene sequence: CDR1 LNHDA, CDR2 SQIVND (reference sequence). CDR3 nucleotides: TGTGCCAGTAGCAGTGGAGGGTCTGCTCTGAACACTGAAGCTTTCTTT. Its translation is CASSSGGSALNTEAFF.

This clone was picked up a small number of times. V gene TRBV18 combines with J gene TRBJ2-3; possibly TRBD2 for D (6 bases). This CDR3 is built from 16 residues. V lost 3 bases and J 2 bases, leaving 15 bases between the germline ends. The germline gives CDR1 KGHSH, CDR2 LQKENI. CDR3 protein: CASSPLGAGSTDTQYF. The CDR3 DNA is TGTGCCAGCTCACCCCTCGGAGCGGGCTCCACAGATACGCAGTATTTT.

Comments on this clone: Other DNA sequences in this sample translate to the same CDR3. The rearrangement uses TRBV30 and TRBJ1-1; D might be TRBD1 (5 bases). The V end lost 1 base, the J end lost 2 bases, and 8 bases lay between the germline ends. The germline V gene encodes CDR1 GTSNPN and CDR2 SVGIG (reference sequence). The CDR3 is 13 amino acids. CDR3 DNA: TGTGCCTGGAGTGGCAGGGTTAACACTGAAGCTTTCTTT. It specifies CAWSGRVNTEAFF.

The chain couples TRBV2 to TRBJ2-5; TRBD2 is a possible D gene (5 bases). The CDR3 totals 12 residues. From germline, CDR1 is SNHLY and CDR2 FYNNEI. Between the trimmed V and J ends, which lost 6 bases and 5 bases, there was a span of 10 bases. The CDR3 loop is CASRSPGETQYF. In nucleotides, the CDR3 is TGTGCCAGCAGAAGCCCGGGGGAGACCCAGTACTTC. Filled out from reference TRBV2 and TRBJ2-5, the complete variable domain reads EPEVTQTPSHQVTQMGQEVILRCVPISNHLYFYWYRQILGQKVEFLVSFYNNEISEKSEIFDDQFSVERPDGSNFTLKIRSTKLEDSAMYFCASRSPGETQYFGPGTRLLVL.

The sample holds a few counts of this clone. This chain uses TRBV7-9 with TRBJ1-1; D not certain. The CDR3 covers 15 residues. Germline loops: CDR1 SEHNR, CDR2 FQNEAQ (reference sequence). Deletions cut 2 bases from V and 1 base from J, with 11 bases between. The CDR3 protein is CASSLSDGANTEAFF. CDR3 DNA: TGTGCCAGCAGCTTAAGTGATGGAGCGAACACTGAAGCTTTCTTT.

This sequence joins TRBV30 and TRBJ2-2, with a weak D call TRBD1 (5 bases). V lost 2 bases and J lost 7, with 17 bases in between. CDR1 and CDR2 from the germline V gene are GTSNPN and SVGIG (reference sequence). The CDR3 has 15 amino acids. Written as DNA, the CDR3 is TGTGCCTGGAGTCTAATCAGGGCCGCACGCGGGGAGCTGTTTTTT. Protein: CAWSLIRAARGELFF.